This T cell receptor beta chain was identified during a study of shared clonotypes between healthy human individuals. Across the study: The cohort comprised a couple of women and a few men. Their ages spanned 18 to 49 years.

For sorted subsets, about 200 ng DNA per replicate equaled roughly 29,000 T cell genomes. Sequencing used immunoSEQ multiplex PCR; TCRdb keeps in-frame clones, though not all of them. Found here are about 1 million clones, approximately 72% of them singletons; the top ten hold roughly 1.4%. The germline V gene encodes CDR1 SGHRS and CDR2 YFSETQ. The CDR3 covers 14 residues. Trimming stripped 0 bases from V and 3 bases from J, with 6 bases between. On this clone: Within the sample, other DNA sequences also encode this same CDR3.

The chain carries TRBV5-1 and TRBJ1-4; D unclear. The sequenced sample was memory CD4+ T cells sorted from blood. The subset denotes: CD45RA-negative fraction. The TCR was taken from a man aged 18 to 29 in good health. The CDR3 spells CASSLGGANEKLFF. The CDR3, as DNA: TGCGCCAGCAGCTTGGGCGGGGCTAATGAAAAACTGTTTTTT.